This T cell receptor beta chain was documented in a study of early T cells in non-severe SARS-CoV-2 infection. Study information: Chains stayed unpaired after sequencing of bulk RNA from unsorted whole blood.

CDR1 is MNHNS, CDR2 SASEGT, per germline. The ends were cut back, 1 base at V and 3 bases at J, with 6 bases in the middle. The CDR3 runs 13 residues. This clonotype was picked up a small number of times. The library protocol tagged individual cDNA molecules with unique molecular identifiers. From the 5' RACE reads, TCRdb called clonotypes with MiXCR, one entry per CDR3 protein. The sample lists around 84,000 distinct CDR3 sequences, more than 9% seen once, with around 8% in the top ten. The source material was whole blood, sampled at baseline. This clonotype originated in an adult who was a healthcare worker with PCR-confirmed SARS-CoV-2 infection or an uninfected control (not recorded which). V and J are TRBV6-1 and TRBJ2-5; D unresolved. CDR3 sequence (DNA): TGTGCCAGCAGTGAAGGCAGGAAAGAGACCCAGTACTTC. This gives the protein CASSEGRKETQYF.